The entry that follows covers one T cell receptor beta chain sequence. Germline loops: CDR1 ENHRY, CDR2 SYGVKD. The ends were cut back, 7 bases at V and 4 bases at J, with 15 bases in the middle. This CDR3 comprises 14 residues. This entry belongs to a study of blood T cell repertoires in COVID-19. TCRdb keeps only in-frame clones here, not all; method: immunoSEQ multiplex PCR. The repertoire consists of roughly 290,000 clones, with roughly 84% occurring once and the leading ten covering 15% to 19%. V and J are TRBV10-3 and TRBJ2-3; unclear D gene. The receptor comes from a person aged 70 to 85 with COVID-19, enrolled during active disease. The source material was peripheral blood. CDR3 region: CAIIPGLVPDTQYF. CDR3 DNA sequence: TGTGCCATCATTCCGGGTCTCGTCCCAGATACGCAGTATTTT.